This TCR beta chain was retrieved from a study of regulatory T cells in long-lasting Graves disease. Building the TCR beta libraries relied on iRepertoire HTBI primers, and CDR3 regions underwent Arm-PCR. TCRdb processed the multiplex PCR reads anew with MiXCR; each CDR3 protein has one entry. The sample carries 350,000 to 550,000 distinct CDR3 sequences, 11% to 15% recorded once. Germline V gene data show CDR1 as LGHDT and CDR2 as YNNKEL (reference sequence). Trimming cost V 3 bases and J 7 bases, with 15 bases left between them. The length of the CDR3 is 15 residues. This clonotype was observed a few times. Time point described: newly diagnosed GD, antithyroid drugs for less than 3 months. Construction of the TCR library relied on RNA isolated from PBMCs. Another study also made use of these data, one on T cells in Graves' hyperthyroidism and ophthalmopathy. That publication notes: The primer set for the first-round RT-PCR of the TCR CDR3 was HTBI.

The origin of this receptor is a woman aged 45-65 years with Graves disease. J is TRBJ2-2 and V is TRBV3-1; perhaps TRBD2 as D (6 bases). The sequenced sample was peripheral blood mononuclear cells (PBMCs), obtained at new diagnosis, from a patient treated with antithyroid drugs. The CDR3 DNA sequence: TGTGCCAGCAGCCATCATGGGGGGAGCTACGGGGAGCTGTTTTTT. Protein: CASSHHGGSYGELFF.